This T cell receptor beta chain is drawn from a study of blood T cells in healthy people across ages. The CDR3 sequence is 12 residues long. Germline CDR1 and CDR2: DFQATT and SNEGSKA (reference sequence). V was clipped by 4 bases and J by 8 bases, with 12 bases between them. The authors ran a second PCR of about 6 to 11 cycles using a sample-barcoded 5' primer and a J-beta primer mix. TCRdb analysed the 5' RACE reads with MiXCR anew, one entry per CDR3 protein. The table has 720,000 or so distinct CDR3 sequences, 35% to 50% seen once. Sequencing was carried out using blood. This chain links TRBV20-1 with TRBJ2-1; perhaps D is TRBD1 or TRBD2 (5 bases each). This TCR was sampled from an elderly man in good health. CDR3 sequence (DNA): TGCAGTGCTATCCGGGACGTGGATGAGCAGTTCTTC. Protein: CSAIRDVDEQFF.